This T cell receptor (beta chain) is from a study of blood T cell repertoires in COVID-19. In the study's own analysis: Amplified reference gene primers provided the basis for estimating nucleated cell counts. The data were produced by immunoSEQ multiplex PCR, yet TCRdb's version contains in-frame clones alone and is incomplete. D and trimming come from the DNA, and the V and J calls and clone size come from that table. The sample lists over 65,000 clones, approximately 80% occurring once. CDR3 length equals 13 residues. Germline CDR1 is KGHSH and CDR2 is LQKENI. The germline V and J ends were trimmed by 5 bases and 6 bases, with 14 bases remaining between them.

V and J are TRBV18 and TRBJ2-7, with D possibly being TRBD2 (5 bases). This TCR derives from an elderly man with active COVID-19. Source material: peripheral blood. CDR3 sequence (DNA): TGTGCCAGCTCAGACCATGAGGGTGGCGAGCAGTACTTC. It specifies CASSDHEGGEQYF.